This entry lists 27 T cell receptor beta chains sequenced from one sample in a study of Ad26.COV2.S vaccination and SARS-CoV-2 variants. Assay: immunoSEQ multiplex PCR; the TCRdb copy retains only in-frame clones and omits some. The data hold roughly 320,000 clones, with about 86% observed a single time. Treatment reported: some 20 received Ad26.COV2.S at low or high dose, single or two shots; about 5 received placebo; per-sample allocation not given. Sampling was performed 63 days after the first vaccine or placebo injection. The sequencing here drew on peripheral blood, taken in a trial of Ad26.COV2.S vaccine versus placebo. Source of these receptors: a person between 18 and 65 years old who received the Ad26.COV2.S COVID-19 vaccine or a placebo.

This clone was observed once. CDR3 protein: CASSRSDGEPLHF. The DNA of the CDR3 is TGTGCCAGCAGCCGGTCCGATGGGGAACCCCTCCACTTT. The rearrangement joins TRBV7-9 to TRBJ1-6; D remains unclear. The CDR3 runs 13 residues. Between the trimmed V and J ends, which lost 5 bases and 12 bases, there was a span of 14 bases. Germline CDR1 and CDR2: SEHNR and FQNEAQ (reference sequence).

The CDR3 here is CATSRADSRDTQYF. CDR3 nucleotide sequence: TGTGCCACCAGCAGAGCGGATAGCAGGGATACGCAGTATTTT. The V call is TRBV15, the J call TRBJ2-3; D not resolved. V lost 1 base, J lost 6 bases, and 11 bases lay in between. The CDR3 extends over 14 amino acids. The germline V gene has CDR1 LNHNV and CDR2 YYDKDF (reference sequence).

The V and J genes are TRBV25-1 and TRBJ2-5, with D possibly matching TRBD1 (6 bases). The V gene lost 1 base and the J gene lost 3 bases, with 12 bases spanning the gap. Germline V gene data show CDR1 as MGHDK and CDR2 as SYGVNS. The length of the CDR3 is 15 residues. The CDR3 protein is CASSELTGLKETQYF. The CDR3 region has the DNA TGTGCCAGCAGTGAATTGACAGGCCTTAAAGAGACCCAGTACTTC.

The chain joins TRBV21-1 to TRBJ2-2; the DNA was not used to check the table's D call, TRBD1. TRBV21-1 is labeled a pseudogene. CDR3 length: 17 amino acids. This CDR3 reads CASSKVHNRMGPGELFF. The CDR3 DNA sequence: TGTGCCAGCAGCAAAGTCCATAATAGAATGGGGCCCGGGGAGCTGTTTTTT.

This clone showed up just once. The CDR3 sequence is CASRWTGGEETQYF. The CDR3 bases are TGCGCCAGCAGGTGGACAGGGGGCGAGGAGACCCAGTACTTC. The V call is TRBV5-1, the J call TRBJ2-5; TRBD1 matches at 11 bases. Germline V gene data show CDR1 as SGHRS and CDR2 as YFSETQ. There are 14 residues in the CDR3. Trimming at V came to 5 bases and at J to 5 bases, leaving 5 bases not matched to a gene.

This clone was counted a few times. V gene TRBV5-5 combines with J gene TRBJ1-1, with a weak D call TRBD1 (6 bases). CDR1 is SGHKS and CDR2 is YYEKEE in the germline V gene (reference sequence). Trimming shortened V by 1 base and J by 1 base, and 14 bases separated the two germline ends. The CDR3 spans 16 residues. The CDR3: CASSLNWGLRNTEAFF. The CDR3 coding sequence is TGTGCCAGCAGCTTGAACTGGGGGCTTAGGAACACTGAAGCTTTCTTT.

This clone was counted a single time. The gene calls are TRBV7-9 and TRBJ2-7; D is possibly TRBD2 (5 bases). This CDR3 region has 17 residues. The V end was cut by 2 bases, the J end by 6 bases, with 23 bases between. Germline-derived CDR1 and CDR2 are SEHNR and FQNEAQ (reference sequence). CDR3 amino acids: CASSLIVVGMGSGEQYF. The CDR3, as DNA: TGTGCCAGCAGCTTAATCGTTGTCGGGATGGGGTCTGGCGAGCAGTACTTC. Full variable domain (outside the CDR3, taken from reference TRBV7-9 and TRBJ2-7): DTGVSQNPRHKITKRGQNVTFRCDPISEHNRLYWYRQTLGQGPEFLTYFQNEAQLEKSRLLSDRFSAERPKGSFSTLEIQRTEQGDSAMYLCASSLIVVGMGSGEQYFGPGTRLTVT.

The CDR3 DNA is TGTGCCAGCAGTTTACAGGGGGTCGGCTACGAGCAGTACTTC. It encodes CASSLQGVGYEQYF. J is TRBJ2-7 and V is TRBV6-2 or TRBV6-3, with 8 positions matching TRBD1. V gave up 4 bases and J gave up 3 bases; unmatched junction bases: 5. The CDR3 consists of 14 residues. Germline assignment: CDR1 MNHEY and CDR2 SVGEGT.

The chain has TRBV4-3 and TRBJ2-4; 7 nucleotides match TRBD1. The CDR3 consists of 14 residues. The junction had 5 bases not matched to a gene; V was cut back by 1 base and J by 8 bases. Germline CDR1 reads LGHNA; CDR2 reads YSLEER. CDR3 region: CASSQGTGSYIQYF. The CDR3 region has the DNA TGCGCCAGCAGCCAAGGGACAGGCAGTTACATTCAGTACTTC.

V and J are TRBV11-2 and TRBJ1-2, with a tentative D call TRBD1 (6 bases). This CDR3 comprises 14 residues. V was clipped by 8 bases and J by 5 bases, with 18 bases between them. CDR1 and CDR2 from the germline V gene are SGHAT and FQNNGV. DNA of the CDR3: TGTGCCAGCGGCCCTCGACAGGAGAAATATGGCTACACCTTC. It codes for CASGPRQEKYGYTF.

This clone was seen a single time. The chain has TRBV7-2 and TRBJ1-2; D may be TRBD1 (5 bases). CDR1 SGHTA and CDR2 FQGNSA come from the germline V gene. There are 12 residues in the CDR3. V was trimmed by 5 bases and J by 11 bases, leaving 15 bases between them. The CDR3 region is CASSLGEGIYTF. Written as DNA, the CDR3 is TGTGCCAGCAGCCTAGGGGAAGGTATATACACCTTC.

The chain links TRBV30 to TRBJ1-6; D is uncertain. Trimming took off 5 bases at V and 6 bases at J, with 11 bases between the two ends. Germline V gene data show CDR1 as GTSNPN and CDR2 as SVGIG (reference sequence). CDR3 length: 13 amino acids. CDR3 bases: TGTGCCTGGTCGGAGCCCTTTAATTCACCCCTCCACTTT. This gives the protein CAWSEPFNSPLHF. The entire variable domain, with the rest obtained from reference TRBV30 and TRBJ1-6, is as follows: SQTIHQWPATLVQPVGSPLSLECTVEGTSNPNLYWYRQAAGRGLQLLFYSVGIGQISSEVPQNLSASRPQDRQFILSSKKLLLSDSGFYLCAWSEPFNSPLHFGNGTRLTVT.

The V and J genes are TRBV19 and TRBJ1-2, with D unresolved. The CDR3 length is 12 residues. Trimming stripped 4 bases from V and 4 bases from J, with 7 bases between. The germline V gene encodes CDR1 LNHDA and CDR2 SQIVND (reference sequence). DNA for the CDR3: TGTGCCAGTAGTACGGTCCCCTATGGCTACACCTTC. It codes for CASSTVPYGYTF.

The chain couples TRBV19 to TRBJ1-2; the D is unclear. V lost 5 bases and J lost 7, with 14 bases in between. The CDR3 extends over 13 amino acids. Germline V gene lookup returns CDR1 LNHDA and CDR2 SQIVND (reference sequence). In DNA, the CDR3 is TGTGCCAGTAGTGGGGTGCCACCGGTTGGCTACACCTTC. Residues: CASSGVPPVGYTF. Variable domain in full (rest from reference TRBV19 and TRBJ1-2): DGGITQSPKYLFRKEGQNVTLSCEQNLNHDAMYWYRQDPGQGLRLIYYSQIVNDFQKGDIAEGYSVSREKKESFPLTVTSAQKNPTAFYLCASSGVPPVGYTFGSGTRLTVV.

CDR3 loop: CASSGGHLGADTQYF. For the CDR3, the DNA is TGTGCCAGCAGTGGAGGCCACCTGGGTGCAGATACGCAGTATTTT. V usage is TRBV25-1 and J usage is TRBJ2-3; D gene uncertain. This CDR3 has 15 amino acids. CDR1 is MGHDK, CDR2 SYGVNS, per germline. With 4 bases removed from V and 4 bases from J, the gap between germline ends came to 15 bases.

The CDR3 DNA is TGTGCCAGCAGCTTATTTTCTCCTCCGGCGCAGTACTTC. Its protein is CASSLFSPPAQYF. V gene TRBV11-2 combines with J gene TRBJ2-7; no reliable D call. The germline CDR1 and CDR2 sequences are SGHAT and FQNNGV. The V end lost 2 bases, the J end lost 9 bases, and 14 bases lay between the germline ends. The CDR3 extends over 13 amino acids.

The chain joins TRBV7-9 to TRBJ1-1; weak D call: TRBD1 (5 bases). This CDR3 is built from 13 residues. Per germline, CDR1 SEHNR and CDR2 FQNEAQ (reference sequence). Between the trimmed V and J ends, which lost 5 bases and 4 bases, there was a span of 11 bases. The CDR3: CASSARGGTEAFF. The CDR3 nucleotides read TGTGCCAGCAGCGCGAGGGGTGGCACTGAAGCTTTCTTT.

The chain uses TRBV7-9 and TRBJ1-2; 10 nucleotides align to TRBD1. The CDR3 spans 13 residues. Germline values: CDR1 SEHNR, CDR2 FQNEAQ (reference sequence). Trimming removed 1 base from V and 9 bases from J; junction bases left unmatched: 2. The CDR3 DNA reads TGTGCCAGCAGCTTAGGGACAGGGGGACGCTACACCTTC. As protein: CASSLGTGGRYTF.

The V gene is TRBV9, the J gene TRBJ2-4; D is undetermined. The CDR3 consists of 13 residues. V was clipped by 0 bases and J by 10 bases, with 11 bases between them. In germline, CDR1 is SGDLS, CDR2 YYNGEE. This CDR3 reads CASSVGAGQIQYF. CDR3 nucleotide sequence: TGTGCCAGCAGCGTAGGGGCAGGCCAAATTCAGTACTTC.

This clone was counted between two and nine times. V is TRBV10-3 and J is TRBJ1-2; 8 nucleotides agree with TRBD1. The CDR3 has 15 amino acids. CDR1 is ENHRY, CDR2 SYGVKD, per germline. Germline trimming cut 2 bases from V and 8 bases from J; bases unmatched to any gene: 10. The CDR3 sequence: CAISEDGRGHGGYTF. In DNA, the CDR3 is TGTGCCATCAGTGAGGACGGCAGGGGGCATGGGGGCTACACCTTC.

As DNA, the CDR3 is TGTGCCAGCAGCTACCTGGGACCTACAGATACGCAGTATTTT. This codes for CASSYLGPTDTQYF. The genes are TRBV7-2 and TRBJ2-3; D might be TRBD1 or TRBD2, each matching 5 bases. Germline lookup yields CDR1 SGHTA and CDR2 FQGNSA. This CDR3 is 14 amino acids long. The V end was cut by 4 bases, the J end by 3 bases, with 11 bases between.

The J gene is TRBJ2-1, the V gene TRBV9; 15 bases fit TRBD2. V shed 3 bases, J shed 10 bases, and the junction held 5 bases outside the gene matches. This CDR3 contains 15 residues. The V gene's germline CDR1 is SGDLS and CDR2 YYNGEE. This chain's CDR3 is CASSGTSGGDREQFF. The CDR3 DNA is TGTGCCAGCAGCGGGACTAGCGGGGGGGACAGAGAGCAGTTCTTC.

This sequence joins TRBV10-3 and TRBJ1-2, with unresolved D. Germline V gives CDR1 ENHRY, CDR2 SYGVKD. The CDR3 is made up of 14 amino acids. The V end was cut by 6 bases, the J end by 0 bases, with 11 bases between. CDR3 nucleotide sequence: TGTGCCATCAGGAACCACGGTTCTAACTATGGCTACACCTTC. Translated: CAIRNHGSNYGYTF.

This chain's CDR3 is CASSFQGTQNTEAFF. CDR3 bases: TGCGCCAGCAGCTTTCAAGGGACCCAGAACACTGAAGCTTTCTTT. This chain uses TRBV5-1 with TRBJ1-1; D may be TRBD1 (5 bases). This CDR3 comprises 15 residues. Trimming took off 2 bases at V and 1 base at J, with 12 bases between the two ends. Germline V CDR1 and CDR2: SGHRS, YFSETQ.

This clone was detected once. The V call is TRBV2, the J call TRBJ1-1; no clear D. Trimming removed 4 bases from V and 7 bases from J, with 22 bases in between. This CDR3 comprises 16 residues. CDR1 SNHLY and CDR2 FYNNEI come from the germline V gene. CDR3 region: CASSVTRSTWGGEAFF. The CDR3 coding sequence is TGTGCCAGCAGTGTCACCAGGTCCACGTGGGGAGGTGAAGCTTTCTTT.

The rearrangement links TRBV3-1 (or the pseudogene TRBV3-2) to TRBJ2-1; possibly TRBD2 for D (7 bases). Trimming removed 5 bases from V and 8 bases from J, with 13 bases in between. The CDR3 loop spans 13 amino acids. Germline assignment: CDR1 LGHDT and CDR2 YNNKEL (reference sequence). In DNA, the CDR3 is TGTGCCAGCAGCGGGGGGGCCTTATATGAGCAGTTCTTC. This translates into CASSGGALYEQFF.

The chain employs TRBV6-5 and TRBJ2-2; TRBD1 matches at 11 bases. CDR1 and CDR2 (germline): MNHEY, SVGAGI. CDR3 length equals 15 residues. V trimming: 5 bases; J trimming: 7 bases; junction bases outside the gene matches: 6. As DNA, the CDR3 is TGTGCCAGCAGTCAGGACAGGGGGCTATACGGGGAGCTGTTTTTT. Translating gives CASSQDRGLYGELFF.